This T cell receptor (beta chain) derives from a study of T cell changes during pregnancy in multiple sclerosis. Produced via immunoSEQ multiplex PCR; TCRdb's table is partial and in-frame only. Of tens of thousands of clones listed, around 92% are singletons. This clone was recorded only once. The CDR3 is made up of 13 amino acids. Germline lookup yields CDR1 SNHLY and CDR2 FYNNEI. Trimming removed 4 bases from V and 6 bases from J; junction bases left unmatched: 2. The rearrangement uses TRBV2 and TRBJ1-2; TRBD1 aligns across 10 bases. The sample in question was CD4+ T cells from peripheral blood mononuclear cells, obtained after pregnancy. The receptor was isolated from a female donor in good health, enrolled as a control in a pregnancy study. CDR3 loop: CASSVGQGDGYTF. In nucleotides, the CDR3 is TGTGCCAGCAGTGTCGGACAGGGGGATGGCTACACCTTC.